The present entry profiles one T cell receptor beta chain with its context. A marrow graft followed busulfan-fludarabine conditioning, with cyclophosphamide on days +3 and +4. This CDR3 has 14 residues. The V end lost 4 bases, the J end lost 1 base, and 10 bases lay between the germline ends. CDR1 SGHTA and CDR2 FQGTGA come from the germline V gene. This record comes from a study of T cells after posttransplantation cyclophosphamide. Produced via immunoSEQ multiplex PCR; TCRdb's table is partial and in-frame only. The sample offers 10,000 to 15,000 clones and no singletons, the top ten holding about 24%.

The V gene is TRBV7-3, the J gene TRBJ1-1; tentative D call: TRBD1 (6 bases). The TCR sequence derives from a female patient aged 40 to 50 who received an allogeneic stem cell transplant from an unrelated donor, was CMV-positive, and had acute GVHD only. Some T cells may have originated in the graft donor. Sequenced material: PBMCs, taken after allogeneic stem cell transplant with posttransplant cyclophosphamide. The CDR3 nucleotides are TGTGCCAGCAGCTCGGGACACGGGAACACTGAAGCTTTCTTT. Translation gives CASSSGHGNTEAFF.